This T cell receptor (beta chain) was identified during a study of blood T cell repertoires in COVID-19. Across the study: T cells, B-cell-depleted T cells, or PBMCs provided the cDNA or gDNA that served as material.

J lost 6 bases, V lost 8 bases, and 5 bases had no gene match. CDR1 is SEHNR, CDR2 FQNEAQ, per germline (reference sequence). The CDR3 has 12 amino acids. In its sample, this clone was seen once. Participants had their cohort set by participant-reported clinical history. Recovery meant two consecutive negative NP/OP PCR tests, professional clearance, or resolved symptoms. Sequencing used immunoSEQ multiplex PCR; TCRdb keeps in-frame clones, though not all of them. The sample lists about 160,000 clones, around 89% occurring once. The chain links TRBV7-9 to TRBJ1-1; 8 bases map to TRBD1. Input material: PBMCs or T cells enriched from blood (not recorded which). The receptor comes from a woman aged 50 to 60 who had recovered from COVID-19. The CDR3 DNA sequence: TGTGCCAGCTCGACAGGGGAAGCTGAAGCTTTCTTT. It encodes CASSTGEAEAFF.